The rows below give T cell receptor beta chains drawn from one sample of a study of cytomegalovirus exposure and HLA in healthy donors. Measured with immunoSEQ multiplex PCR; TCRdb has only the in-frame clones, and not every one. Here the sample spans 100,000 to 150,000 clones, 75% to 90% being singletons. Sequencing was performed on PBMCs. The origin of the receptors is a woman aged 18 to 35 in good health and CMV-seronegative. The CDR3 runs from the conserved cysteine through the conserved F or W. D genes are given only for firm matches. The size field is filled for only some rows; it gives once, few, many or a size class.

size	V	D	J	CDR3	DNA
once	TRBV6-1	TRBD1	TRBJ1-1	CASSEARDSEAFF	TGTGCCAGCAGTGAAGCCCGGGACAGCGAAGCTTTCTTT
.	TRBV9	.	TRBJ1-1	CASSLEVGNTEAFF	TGTGCCAGCAGCCTCGAGGTGGGGAACACTGAAGCTTTCTTT
.	TRBV11-2	.	TRBJ1-1	CASSESGILGPEFEAFF	TGTGCCAGCAGCGAGAGCGGGATTCTGGGACCCGAGTTTGAAGCTTTCTTT
.	TRBV27	.	TRBJ1-6	CASRLFNSPLHF	TGTGCCAGCCGACTTTTTAATTCACCCCTCCACTTT
.	TRBV28	.	TRBJ1-5	CASSLNALNQPQHF	TGTGCCAGCAGTTTAAATGCGTTAAATCAGCCCCAGCATTTT
few	TRBV19	TRBD1	TRBJ1-1	CASKWWTGHTEAFF	TGTGCCAGTAAGTGGTGGACAGGGCACACTGAAGCTTTCTTT
few	TRBV7-6	TRBD1	TRBJ1-1	CASSTARDRGRLSGTEAFF	TGTGCCAGCAGCACGGCCCGGGACAGGGGACGGTTGAGTGGCACTGAAGCTTTCTTT
.	TRBV7-9	.	TRBJ2-5	CASSSGQIRETQYF	TGTGCCAGCAGCTCCGGACAGATCCGTGAGACCCAGTACTTC
.	TRBV4-1	TRBD1	TRBJ2-1	CASTSGQGNYNEQFF	TGCGCCAGCACCTCGGGACAGGGGAATTACAATGAGCAGTTCTTC
.	TRBV27	.	TRBJ1-5	CASSPFTGGGQPQHF	TGTGCCAGCAGTCCCTTTACGGGAGGGGGTCAGCCCCAGCATTTT
few	TRBV7-2	TRBD1	TRBJ1-6	CASSSTGQPNSPLHF	TGTGCCAGCAGCTCGACGGGACAGCCTAATTCACCCCTCCACTTT
.	TRBV6-1	.	TRBJ1-5	CASTPPGGYQPQHF	TGTGCCAGCACTCCCCCAGGAGGATATCAGCCCCAGCATTTT
once	TRBV9	.	TRBJ2-3	CASSVVLAPLDTQYF	TGTGCCAGCAGCGTAGTTTTAGCGCCCTTAGATACGCAGTATTTT
.	TRBV16	TRBD1	TRBJ1-2	CASSLSPRTGMGYTF	TGTGCCAGCAGTCTTAGTCCCCGGACAGGGATGGGCTACACCTTC
few	TRBV7-9	.	TRBJ1-2	CASRADRYNGYTF	TGTGCCAGCAGAGCCGACAGGTACAATGGCTACACCTTC
.	TRBV19	TRBD1	TRBJ1-4	CASCGTGNEKLFF	TGTGCCAGTTGCGGGACAGGGAATGAAAAACTGTTTTTT
.	TRBV6-5	TRBD1	TRBJ1-2	CASSYSNRHRGGGYTF	TGTGCCAGCAGTTACTCGAATCGGCACAGGGGAGGTGGCTACACCTTC
.	TRBV11-2	.	TRBJ2-1	CASSFDAGTFNEQFF	TGTGCCAGCAGCTTTGATGCGGGGACCTTCAATGAGCAGTTCTTC
.	TRBV6-1	.	TRBJ2-7	CASSDIMGVGITYEQYF	TGTGCCAGCAGTGATATAATGGGAGTAGGAATCACCTACGAGCAGTACTTC
once	TRBV11-2	.	TRBJ2-7	CASSSQGPYEQYF	TGTGCCAGCAGCTCACAGGGTCCCTACGAGCAGTACTTC